This T cell receptor (beta chain) derives from a study of T cells after yellow fever vaccination (dated by TCRdb to the late 2010s). For the study in its entirety: The SMART-Seq v4 Ultra Low Input RNA kit was used to prepare libraries from fractions with low cell numbers. Blood was drawn at multiple timepoints before and after primary and secondary immunization, with bulk PBMC replicates and cell subsets isolated. Bulk TCR alpha and beta repertoires were sequenced longitudinally to track T-cell clones before and after primary and booster YFV17D yellow fever vaccination. Two healthy male donors, one aged 18 to 30 and one aged 30 to 40 years, were included in the cohort.

Paper-wide results and their limitations: FACS-sorted repertoires could contain abundant contaminating clonotypes from the bulk population, so computational filtering was required. Most clones expanded after primary vaccination (around 96% of CD4 and approximately 86% of CD8) were re-detected after the booster, suggesting that broad memory maintenance occurred. The secondary T-cell response was found to be weaker but faster than the primary response, with a peak reached on day 5 rather than on day 15. Because only a couple of donors were included in the study, the extent to which the findings can be generalized is limited. A small share of clonotypes occurred in both CD4 and CD8 compartments, likely arising from convergent recombination.

The CDR3 holds 13 amino acids from the cysteine to the phenylalanine. Just CDR3 DNA is preserved here, 39 bases in frame from base 1. The junction shows trimming of 6 bases on V and 4 bases on J, plus 12 bases between the germline ends. TCR cDNA was synthesized by 5'RACE template switching, which introduced a universal primer site and unique molecular identifiers. Priming for cDNA synthesis came from both the TCR alpha and TCR beta constant segments. Libraries were amplified in two PCR steps, with sample barcodes and sequencing adapters added in the second step. Libraries were sequenced on Illumina HiSeq 2500 (2x100 bp) or NovaSeq (2x150 bp). As for the authors' bioinformatics: Demultiplexing of reads and collapsing into UMI consensus sequences were performed with MIGEC, and V(D)J alignment was carried out with MiXCR. Vaccine-responding clonotypes were defined with edgeR using replicate PBMC samples, requiring FDR below 0.01 and a log2 fold change above 5 up to day 15. Each bulk clonotype was labeled CD4 or CD8 based on which sequenced repertoire, CD4 or CD8, contained the clonotype at higher abundance. TCRdb reprocessed the public reads (quality trimming at Q25 with fastp, clone calling with MiXCR) and kept in-frame beta chains. Every distinct CDR3 protein forms one entry, paired with its most common genes and DNA. The V and J calls follow TCRdb's processing rather than the paper's. In this sample the table shows 200,000 to 300,000 distinct CDR3 sequences, 13% of which occur a single time. The ten largest clonotypes hold 0.5% to 0.6% of the sample.

The sample's treatment or condition, from its label and the paper: live attenuated yellow fever vaccine strain. A standard Ficoll-Paque protocol was used to isolate PBMCs from peripheral blood. Dynabeads CD4 and CD8 positive selection kits were used to isolate the CD4 and CD8 T-cell fractions. TriZol was used to extract RNA from bulk PBMCs, from CD4 and CD8 fractions, and from dextramer-positive and dextramer-negative fractions. This clonotype was seen a handful of times. Its antigen is unknown. No much larger clonotype is one base removed from it; base qualities were not supplied. The chain is encoded by TRBV12-3 or TRBV12-4 joined to TRBJ2-5, with the D gene uncertain. This receptor was identified in a man aged 25 to 45 who received the YFV17D yellow fever vaccine. Sequencing used CD4+ T cells sorted from PBMCs, obtained 45 days after the yellow fever booster vaccination. The encoded CDR3 is CASRYSNGETQYF. The base sequence is TGTGCCAGCAGGTACTCAAATGGAGAGACCCAGTACTTC.